Listed below are T cell receptor beta chains from one sample, sequenced in a study of control samples from healthy donors and cancer patients. Measured with immunoSEQ multiplex PCR; TCRdb has only the in-frame clones, and not every one. The sample holds about 55,000 clones, 90% to 96% seen once. The material sequenced was blood. These TCRs come from a woman aged 18-29 years in good health. Both conserved end residues are trimmed from each CDR3. Some rows have no size entry. The others give once, few or many, or a class for an expanded clone.

CDR3 length	V gene	J gene	clone size	CDR3 protein
14	TRBV28	TRBJ2-2	NA	ASSFPTGGTAGELF
15	TRBV5-6	TRBJ2-3	NA	ASSFLLAGDLTDTQY
14	TRBV7-6	TRBJ2-2	NA	ASSLNSGAITGELF
14	TRBV7-9	TRBJ2-1	NA	ASSLGRGSSYNEQF
10	TRBV29-1	TRBJ1-1	NA	SDARGGTEAF
13	TRBV2	TRBJ1-5	NA	ASSDPTGGHQPQH
10	TRBV9	TRBJ2-1	NA	ASSEGFREQF
13	TRBV5-1	TRBJ1-2	NA	ASRPVYRGTRGYT
12	TRBV7-9	TRBJ2-3	once	ASSFRLAGRTQY
17	TRBV30	TRBJ2-6	NA	AGRNRGYGGGAGANVLT
11	TRBV12-3/TRBV12-4	TRBJ1-2	NA	ASSFQGAGGYT
13	TRBV3-1/TRBV3-2	TRBJ2-5	NA	ASSQGLDRAGSQY
12	TRBV11-2	TRBJ1-5	NA	ASSLLGNDQPQH
9	TRBV12-3/TRBV12-4	TRBJ2-7	NA	ASGLAYEQY
13	TRBV7-9	TRBJ2-2	NA	ASSSGPMNTGELF
12	TRBV18	TRBJ1-1	NA	ASSPEGANTEAF
14	TRBV4-3	TRBJ2-1	few	ASSLFAGGKPNEQF
14	TRBV19	TRBJ1-2	NA	ASTTIRRGPYYGYT
12	TRBV6-2/TRBV6-3	TRBJ1-1	NA	ASSLMGGDTEAF
11	TRBV28	TRBJ1-1	NA	ASQRTRWSEAF
11	TRBV7-9	TRBJ2-7	NA	ASSLTGAHEQY
16	TRBV5-1	TRBJ2-5	NA	ASSEDRVFWIGQETQY
14	TRBV28	TRBJ2-7	NA	ASSFPSSGGRYEQY
13	TRBV30	TRBJ1-6	NA	AWSPGQGFGSPLH
14	TRBV3-1/TRBV3-2	TRBJ2-3	NA	ASSQVGDRSTDTQY
12	TRBV27	TRBJ1-2	NA	ASSFAQGYYGYT
14	TRBV10-1	TRBJ2-1	NA	ASSGTGTGVYNEQF
12	TRBV14	TRBJ2-1	NA	ASSYRDRYNEQF
14	TRBV7-2	TRBJ2-1	NA	ASSRDGTSGYNEQF
14	TRBV28	TRBJ1-2	NA	ASSFRAGGFNYGYT
11	TRBV19	TRBJ1-2	NA	ASSTLSNYGYT
12	TRBV6-2/TRBV6-3	TRBJ1-5	once	ASSFGQLNQPQH
13	TRBV7-2	TRBJ1-6	NA	ASSPGTGLNSPLH
15	TRBV6-1	TRBJ2-3	once	ASSEQAGGQGTDTQY
12	TRBV19	TRBJ2-1	NA	ASSIGGTYNEQF
12	TRBV18	TRBJ1-1	NA	ASSLIQGSTEAF
17	TRBV6-1	TRBJ2-5	NA	ASSEGWSSLAGGQETQY
11	TRBV10-3	TRBJ2-7	NA	AISEYRDYEQY
11	TRBV30	TRBJ2-5	once	AWSVMRGETQY
12	TRBV30	TRBJ1-3	NA	AWSPGVAGNTIY
11	TRBV10-3	TRBJ1-5	NA	AIRGEPEEPQH
11	TRBV27	TRBJ2-7	NA	ASMRQGTYEQY